This is a list of T cell receptor beta chains from one sample in a study of identical twins. TCRdb re-analysed the 5' RACE reads in MiXCR, keeping a single row per CDR3 protein. The table includes fewer than 250,000 distinct CDR3 sequences, around 7.6% detected once. These data are also associated with another study on yellow fever vaccine responses in identical twins.

The sample was CD8+ T cells sorted from blood. The receptors here all came from a woman aged 18-29 years in good health. CDR3s include the opening cysteine and the closing phenylalanine or tryptophan. The D gene is left open where the match is weak. Some rows mark clone size as missing; the rest say once, few, many or name a class of expanded clone.

DNA: TGTGCCGGATCGGGGGACAGCAATGAGCAGTTCTTC
CDR3: CAGSGDSNEQFF
V: TRBV9
size: .
J: TRBJ2-1
D: .

DNA: TGTGCCAGCAGCTGGACCGGGACTAGCGCAAAAAACAATGAGCAGTTCTTC
CDR3: CASSWTGTSAKNNEQFF
V: TRBV11-2
size: .
J: TRBJ2-1
D: TRBD2

DNA: TGTGCCAGCAGCTTAGGAGGGCCCGGGGATACGCAGTATTTT
CDR3: CASSLGGPGDTQYF
V: TRBV7-7
size: many
J: TRBJ2-3
D: .

DNA: TGCGCCAGCAGCCAAGAGGAGGGCGACTTAGCTAACTATGGCTACACCTTC
CDR3: CASSQEEGDLANYGYTF
V: TRBV4-1
size: few
J: TRBJ1-2
D: .

DNA: TGTGCCAGCAGTAGGCGGAGCTGGGAGCTGTTTTTT
CDR3: CASSRRSWELFF
V: TRBV6-2/TRBV6-3
size: few
J: TRBJ2-2
D: .

DNA: TGCGCCAGCAGTGAGTTACTGACTAGCAGCTACGAGCAGTACTTC
CDR3: CASSELLTSSYEQYF
V: TRBV10-2
size: few
J: TRBJ2-7
D: TRBD2

DNA: TGTGCCAGCAGCCAAGATCTGACAGGGACCACAGATACGCAGTATTTT
CDR3: CASSQDLTGTTDTQYF
V: TRBV3-1
size: many
J: TRBJ2-3
D: TRBD1

DNA: TGTGCCAGCAGCGACACCCTAGCGAACGCGGGCAATGAGCAGTTCTTC
CDR3: CASSDTLANAGNEQFF
V: TRBV9
size: .
J: TRBJ2-1
D: .

DNA: TGTGCCAGCAGCCCCCGAATAGCGGGGTGGCTGATGGTAGATACGCAGTATTTT
CDR3: CASSPRIAGWLMVDTQYF
V: TRBV3-1
size: many
J: TRBJ2-3
D: TRBD2

DNA: TGTGCCAGCAGCTCCCCTGCGGGACATAACACCGGGGAGCTGTTTTTT
CDR3: CASSSPAGHNTGELFF
V: TRBV5-8
size: few
J: TRBJ2-2
D: .